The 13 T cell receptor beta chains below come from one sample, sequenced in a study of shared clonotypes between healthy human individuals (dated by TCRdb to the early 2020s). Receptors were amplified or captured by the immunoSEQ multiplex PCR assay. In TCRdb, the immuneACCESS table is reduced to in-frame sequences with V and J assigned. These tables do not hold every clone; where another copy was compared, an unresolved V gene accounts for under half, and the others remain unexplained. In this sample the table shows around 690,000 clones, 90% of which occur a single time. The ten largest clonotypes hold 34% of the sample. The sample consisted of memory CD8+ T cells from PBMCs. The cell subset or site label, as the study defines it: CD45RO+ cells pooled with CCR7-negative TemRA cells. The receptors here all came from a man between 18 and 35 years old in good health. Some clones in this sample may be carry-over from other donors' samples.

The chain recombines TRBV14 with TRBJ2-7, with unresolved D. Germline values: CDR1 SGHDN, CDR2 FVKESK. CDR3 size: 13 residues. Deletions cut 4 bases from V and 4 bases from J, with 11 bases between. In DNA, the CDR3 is TGTGCCAGCAGCCGAGACTTTAAGTACGAGCAGTACTTC. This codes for CASSRDFKYEQYF.

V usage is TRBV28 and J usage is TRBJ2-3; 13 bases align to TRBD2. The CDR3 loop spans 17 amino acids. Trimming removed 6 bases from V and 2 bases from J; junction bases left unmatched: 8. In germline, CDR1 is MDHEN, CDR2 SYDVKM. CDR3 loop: CASSLLGLAGLTDTQYF. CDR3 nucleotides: TGTGCCAGCAGCCTGCTGGGACTAGCGGGACTCACAGATACGCAGTATTTT.

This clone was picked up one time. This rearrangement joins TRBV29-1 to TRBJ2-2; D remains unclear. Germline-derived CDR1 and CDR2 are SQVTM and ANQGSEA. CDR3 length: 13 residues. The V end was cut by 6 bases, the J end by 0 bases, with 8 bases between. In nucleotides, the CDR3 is TGCAGCGTCGATATCGCGAACACCGGGGAGCTGTTTTTT. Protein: CSVDIANTGELFF.

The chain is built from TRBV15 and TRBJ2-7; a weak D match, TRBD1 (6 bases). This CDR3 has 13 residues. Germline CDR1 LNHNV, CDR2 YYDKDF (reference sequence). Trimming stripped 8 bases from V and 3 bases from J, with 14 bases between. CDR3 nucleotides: TGTGCCACCTCCCTGGACAGCTACTACGAGCAGTACTTC. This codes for CATSLDSYYEQYF.

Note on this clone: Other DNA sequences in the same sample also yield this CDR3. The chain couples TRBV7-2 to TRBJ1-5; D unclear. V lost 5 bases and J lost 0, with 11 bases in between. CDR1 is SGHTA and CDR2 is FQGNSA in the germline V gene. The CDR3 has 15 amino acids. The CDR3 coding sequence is TGTGCCAGCAGCCCCGGGCTTTATAGCAATCAGCCCCAGCATTTT. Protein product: CASSPGLYSNQPQHF.

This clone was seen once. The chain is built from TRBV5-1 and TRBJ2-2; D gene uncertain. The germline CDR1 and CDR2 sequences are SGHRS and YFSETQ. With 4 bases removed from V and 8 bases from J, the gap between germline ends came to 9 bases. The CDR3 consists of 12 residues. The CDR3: CASSVDPGELFF. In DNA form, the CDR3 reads TGCGCCAGCAGCGTCGACCCAGGGGAGCTGTTTTTT.

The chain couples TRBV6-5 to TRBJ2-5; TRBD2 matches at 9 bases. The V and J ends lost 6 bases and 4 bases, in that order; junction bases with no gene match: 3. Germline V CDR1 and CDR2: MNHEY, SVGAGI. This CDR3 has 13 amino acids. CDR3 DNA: TGTGCCAGCAGGTCGACTAGCGGAGAGACCCAGTACTTC. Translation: CASRSTSGETQYF.

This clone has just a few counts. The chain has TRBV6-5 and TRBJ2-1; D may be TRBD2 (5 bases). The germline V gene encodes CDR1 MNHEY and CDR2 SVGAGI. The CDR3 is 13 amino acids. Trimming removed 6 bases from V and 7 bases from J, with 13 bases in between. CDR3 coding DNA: TGTGCCAGCAGCAAACTAGGTGGGAATGAGCAGTTCTTC. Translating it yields CASSKLGGNEQFF.

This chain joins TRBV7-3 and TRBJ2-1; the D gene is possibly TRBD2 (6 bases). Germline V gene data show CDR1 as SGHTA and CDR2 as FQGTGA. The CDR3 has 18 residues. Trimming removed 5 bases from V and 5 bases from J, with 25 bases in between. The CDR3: CASSHSLTSPNPNNEQFF. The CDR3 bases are TGTGCCAGCAGCCACTCTTTAACTAGCCCCAATCCCAACAATGAGCAGTTCTTC.

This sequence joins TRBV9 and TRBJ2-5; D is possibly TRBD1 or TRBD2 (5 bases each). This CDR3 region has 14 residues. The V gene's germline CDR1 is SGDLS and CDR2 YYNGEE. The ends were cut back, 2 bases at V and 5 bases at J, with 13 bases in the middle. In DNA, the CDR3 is TGTGCCAGCAGCGTCGGGGCTATAGATGAGACCCAGTACTTC. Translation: CASSVGAIDETQYF.

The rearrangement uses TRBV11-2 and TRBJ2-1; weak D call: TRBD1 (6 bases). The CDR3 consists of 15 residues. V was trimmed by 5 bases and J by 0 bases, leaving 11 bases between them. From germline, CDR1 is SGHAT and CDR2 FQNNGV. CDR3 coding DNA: TGTGCCAGCAGCAACCAGGGGAGCTCCTACAATGAGCAGTTCTTC. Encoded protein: CASSNQGSSYNEQFF.

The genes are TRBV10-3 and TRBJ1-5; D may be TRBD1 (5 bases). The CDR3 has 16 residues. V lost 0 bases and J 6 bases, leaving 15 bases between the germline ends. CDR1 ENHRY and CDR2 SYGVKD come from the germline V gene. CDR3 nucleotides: TGTGCCATCAGTGAGTCCTCGGCAGGGAGGGGTCAGCCCCAGCATTTT. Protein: CAISESSAGRGQPQHF.

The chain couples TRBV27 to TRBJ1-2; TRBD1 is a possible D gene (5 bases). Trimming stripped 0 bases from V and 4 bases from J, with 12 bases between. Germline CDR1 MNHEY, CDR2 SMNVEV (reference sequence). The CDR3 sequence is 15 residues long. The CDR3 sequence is CASSLSKPGGYGYTF. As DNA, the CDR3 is TGTGCCAGCAGTTTATCGAAACCGGGGGGCTATGGCTACACCTTC.